A selection of T cell receptor beta chains follows, all from one sample in a study of T-cell memory formation after mild COVID-19. TCRdb fed the 5' RACE reads into MiXCR, producing one record per CDR3 protein. Here the sample spans approximately 250,000 distinct CDR3 sequences, approximately 15% being singletons. The source material was PBMCs or a T cell subset sorted from them (not recorded which). Receptors originate from a man between 18 and 35 years old who had mild COVID-19 (a few samples of this study predate the infection). Cell type and time point are not known. Both conserved end residues are part of each CDR3. The order of the fields is J gene, V gene, D gene, clone size, CDR3 protein, CDR3 DNA. A D gene is named only where the DNA matches it firmly. Size values are once, few and many counts, or a class for expanded clones, and some rows have none.

J: TRBJ2-7
V: TRBV6-2/TRBV6-3
D: TRBD2
size: few
CDR3: CASRIGTSGGYEQYF
DNA: TGTGCCAGCAGGATCGGGACTAGCGGGGGGTACGAGCAGTACTTC

J: TRBJ2-2
V: TRBV9
D: NA
size: few
CDR3: CASSVGRTGELFF
DNA: TGTGCCAGCAGCGTAGGAAGAACAGGGGAGCTGTTTTTT

J: TRBJ2-7
V: TRBV11-2
D: NA
size: NA
CDR3: CASSHPIGRPSYEQYF
DNA: TGTGCCAGCAGCCACCCCATTGGCAGACCCTCCTACGAGCAGTACTTC

J: TRBJ2-1
V: TRBV11-2
D: NA
size: NA
CDR3: CASSLVRGRNEQFF
DNA: TGTGCCAGCAGCTTAGTACGCGGAAGGAATGAGCAGTTCTTC

J: TRBJ1-4
V: TRBV9
D: NA
size: NA
CDR3: CASSPPGGGTGKLFF
DNA: TGTGCCAGCAGCCCCCCCGGCGGGGGCACGGGAAAACTGTTTTTT

J: TRBJ2-5
V: TRBV7-6
D: TRBD1
size: few
CDR3: CASSLAVGTGAETQYF
DNA: TGTGCCAGCAGCTTAGCGGTCGGGACAGGGGCGGAGACCCAGTACTTC

J: TRBJ1-2
V: TRBV4-1
D: NA
size: few
CDR3: CASSQDPGYGYTF
DNA: TGCGCCAGCAGCCAAGATCCAGGGTATGGCTACACCTTC

J: TRBJ2-3
V: TRBV27
D: NA
size: NA
CDR3: CASGVLGLSTDTQYF
DNA: TGTGCCAGCGGCGTCCTGGGACTTAGCACAGATACGCAGTATTTT

J: TRBJ1-1
V: TRBV7-2
D: NA
size: NA
CDR3: CASSFTGSLNTEAFF
DNA: TGTGCCAGCAGTTTCACAGGGAGCCTGAACACTGAAGCTTTCTTT

J: TRBJ1-1
V: TRBV12-3/TRBV12-4
D: NA
size: NA
CDR3: CASTDTGTRFSAFF
DNA: TGTGCCAGCACCGATACCGGGACACGGTTTAGCGCTTTCTTT

J: TRBJ1-1
V: TRBV7-8
D: NA
size: few
CDR3: CASSHSGLGGGLATEAFF
DNA: TGTGCCAGCAGCCATTCCGGACTAGGGGGGGGATTGGCCACTGAAGCTTTCTTT

J: TRBJ1-2
V: TRBV12-3/TRBV12-4
D: NA
size: NA
CDR3: CASGGSGYYGYTF
DNA: TGTGCCAGCGGCGGATCCGGATACTATGGCTACACCTTC

J: TRBJ1-2
V: TRBV29-1
D: NA
size: few
CDR3: CSVEADETHYGYTF
DNA: TGCAGCGTTGAAGCCGACGAAACTCACTATGGCTACACCTTC

J: TRBJ2-3
V: TRBV7-9
D: NA
size: few
CDR3: CASGERDTQYF
DNA: TGTGCCAGCGGCGAAAGGGATACGCAGTATTTT

J: TRBJ2-5
V: TRBV6-2/TRBV6-3
D: TRBD2
size: few
CDR3: CASRYRNGLGQETQYF
DNA: TGTGCCAGCAGATACAGGAACGGACTAGGTCAAGAGACCCAGTACTTC

J: TRBJ1-4
V: TRBV5-1
D: NA
size: few
CDR3: CASSLAGEGEKLFF
DNA: TGCGCCAGCAGCTTGGCAGGGGAAGGTGAAAAACTGTTTTTT

J: TRBJ1-6
V: TRBV7-9
D: TRBD1
size: few
CDR3: CASSSQGESPLHF
DNA: TGTGCCAGCAGCTCACAGGGGGAATCACCCCTCCACTTT

J: TRBJ2-1
V: TRBV5-1
D: NA
size: few
CDR3: CASSFTVRIPSNNEQFF
DNA: TGCGCCAGCAGCTTTACGGTTCGGATCCCCTCGAACAATGAGCAGTTCTTC

J: TRBJ2-5
V: TRBV20-1
D: TRBD2
size: few
CDR3: CSARPQRGEETQYF
DNA: TGCAGTGCTAGACCCCAGCGGGGTGAAGAGACCCAGTACTTC

J: TRBJ1-2
V: TRBV5-1
D: NA
size: few
CDR3: CASSLADGVDGYTF
DNA: TGCGCCAGCAGCTTGGCTGACGGGGTTGACGGCTACACCTTC

J: TRBJ2-3
V: TRBV12-3/TRBV12-4
D: TRBD2
size: NA
CDR3: CARSRAGGSTDTQYF
DNA: TGTGCCAGAAGCCGAGCGGGGGGGAGCACAGATACGCAGTATTTT

J: TRBJ1-2
V: TRBV27
D: TRBD1
size: NA
CDR3: CASSSGQGVFGYTF
DNA: TGTGCCAGCAGTTCCGGACAGGGGGTTTTTGGCTACACCTTC

J: TRBJ2-4
V: TRBV7-9
D: TRBD2
size: many
CDR3: CASSPGRKAKNIQYF
DNA: TGTGCCAGCAGCCCCGGGAGGAAGGCCAAAAACATTCAGTACTTC

J: TRBJ2-1
V: TRBV29-1
D: NA
size: few
CDR3: CSVTGQFNEQFF
DNA: TGCAGCGTTACAGGGCAGTTTAATGAGCAGTTCTTC

J: TRBJ2-4
V: TRBV4-1
D: TRBD1
size: few
CDR3: CASSPGQGASAQYF
DNA: TGCGCCAGCAGCCCCGGACAGGGGGCAAGTGCTCAGTACTTC

J: TRBJ2-7
V: TRBV5-1
D: NA
size: NA
CDR3: CASSLDQIYEQYF
DNA: TGCGCCAGCAGCTTGGACCAGATCTACGAGCAGTACTTC

J: TRBJ1-1
V: TRBV5-1
D: NA
size: few
CDR3: CASSELENTEAFF
DNA: TGCGCCAGCAGCGAACTGGAGAACACTGAAGCTTTCTTT

J: TRBJ1-1
V: TRBV4-3
D: NA
size: few
CDR3: CASSQTGMGAFF
DNA: TGCGCCAGCAGCCAAACAGGGATGGGAGCTTTCTTT

J: TRBJ2-7
V: TRBV27
D: NA
size: few
CDR3: CASSLSMGNEQYF
DNA: TGTGCCAGCAGTTTATCTATGGGGAACGAGCAGTACTTC

J: TRBJ2-6
V: TRBV4-3
D: NA
size: few
CDR3: CASSQGRAGANVLTF
DNA: TGCGCCAGCAGCCAAGGCAGGGCTGGGGCCAACGTCCTGACTTTC

J: TRBJ2-3
V: TRBV5-6
D: NA
size: NA
CDR3: CASSLQDITSQYF
DNA: TGTGCCAGCAGCTTGCAGGACATTACTTCCCAGTATTTT

J: TRBJ2-6
V: TRBV4-1
D: TRBD1
size: NA
CDR3: CASLDAGTGTPGANVLTF
DNA: TGCGCCAGCCTCGATGCCGGGACAGGGACACCTGGGGCCAACGTCCTGACTTTC

J: TRBJ1-1
V: TRBV20-1
D: NA
size: NA
CDR3: CSAWISMGGLLMHTEAFF
DNA: TGCAGTGCTTGGATATCGATGGGTGGACTCCTGATGCACACTGAAGCTTTCTTT

J: TRBJ2-1
V: TRBV4-2
D: TRBD1
size: NA
CDR3: CASSRAQGDTSYNEQFF
DNA: TGTGCCAGCAGCCGGGCCCAGGGGGACACCTCCTACAATGAGCAGTTCTTC

J: TRBJ1-1
V: TRBV10-3
D: NA
size: NA
CDR3: CAISGSGQEAFF
DNA: TGTGCCATCAGTGGTTCAGGGCAGGAAGCTTTCTTT

J: TRBJ2-1
V: TRBV24-1
D: NA
size: NA
CDR3: CATSDGPEQFF
DNA: TGTGCCACCAGTGATGGACCTGAGCAGTTCTTC

J: TRBJ2-5
V: TRBV7-2
D: TRBD2
size: NA
CDR3: CASSLRTREEGTQYF
DNA: TGTGCCAGCAGCCTCCGGACTAGGGAGGAGGGGACCCAGTACTTC

J: TRBJ1-3
V: TRBV20-1
D: NA
size: NA
CDR3: CSARDGDIYSGNTIYF
DNA: TGCAGTGCTAGAGATGGGGACATTTACTCTGGAAACACCATATATTTT

J: TRBJ1-6
V: TRBV7-2
D: TRBD1
size: few
CDR3: CASSLEVRGGSNSPLHF
DNA: TGTGCCAGCAGCTTGGAGGTCAGGGGGGGCAGCAATTCACCCCTCCACTTT

J: TRBJ2-1
V: TRBV10-3
D: NA
size: NA
CDR3: CAISELNEQFF
DNA: TGTGCCATCAGTGAGTTGAATGAGCAGTTCTTC

J: TRBJ1-2
V: TRBV3-1
D: NA
size: NA
CDR3: CASSPVGDAGYTF
DNA: TGTGCCAGCAGCCCTGTAGGGGACGCTGGCTACACCTTC

J: TRBJ1-4
V: TRBV3-1
D: NA
size: NA
CDR3: CASSPKNPGQDIGKLFF
DNA: TGTGCCAGCAGCCCCAAGAACCCGGGGCAGGACATCGGAAAACTGTTTTTT

J: TRBJ2-1
V: TRBV12-3/TRBV12-4
D: NA
size: NA
CDR3: CASSRPGASYNEQFF
DNA: TGTGCCAGCAGCCGACCGGGGGCTTCCTACAATGAGCAGTTCTTC

J: TRBJ2-3
V: TRBV5-1
D: TRBD1
size: many
CDR3: CASSPGQDTDTQYF
DNA: TGCGCCAGCAGCCCGGGACAGGACACAGATACGCAGTATTTT

J: TRBJ1-1
V: TRBV5-1
D: NA
size: few
CDR3: CASQAGPTNTEAFF
DNA: TGCGCCAGCCAGGCAGGGCCTACGAACACTGAAGCTTTCTTT

J: TRBJ2-5
V: TRBV20-1
D: NA
size: few
CDR3: CSARGASEGETQYF
DNA: TGCAGTGCTAGAGGGGCTAGTGAAGGAGAGACCCAGTACTTC